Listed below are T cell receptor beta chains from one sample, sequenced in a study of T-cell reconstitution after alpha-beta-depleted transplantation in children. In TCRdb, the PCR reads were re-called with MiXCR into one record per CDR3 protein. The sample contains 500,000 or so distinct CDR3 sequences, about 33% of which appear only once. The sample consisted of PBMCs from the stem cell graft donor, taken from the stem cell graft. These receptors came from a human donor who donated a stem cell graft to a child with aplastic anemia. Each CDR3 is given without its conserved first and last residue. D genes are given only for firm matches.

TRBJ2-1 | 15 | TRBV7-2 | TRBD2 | ASSTRVGLAASNEQF
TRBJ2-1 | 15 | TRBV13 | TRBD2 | ASSTGLVERSYNEQF
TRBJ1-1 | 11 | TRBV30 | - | AWSIRGDTEAF
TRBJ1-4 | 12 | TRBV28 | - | ASSFLTGNEKLF
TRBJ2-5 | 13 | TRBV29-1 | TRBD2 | SVVGLAGDRETQY
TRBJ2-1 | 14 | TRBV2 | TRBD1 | ASSVPGDSSYNEQF
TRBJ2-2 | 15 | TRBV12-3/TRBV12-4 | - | ASSFSRDTANTGELF
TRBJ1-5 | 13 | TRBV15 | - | ATSRGEVSNQPQH
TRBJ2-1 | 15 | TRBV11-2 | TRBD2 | ASSLDSRLAGSNEQF
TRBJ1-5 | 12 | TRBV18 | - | ASSPGTLNQPQH
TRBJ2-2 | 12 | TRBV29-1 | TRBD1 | SVGRTGGTGELF
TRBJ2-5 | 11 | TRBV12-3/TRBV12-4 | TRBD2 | ASTLQLAGNQY
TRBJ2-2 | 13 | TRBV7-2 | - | ASSLVLVSGGELF
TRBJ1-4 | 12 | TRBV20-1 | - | SARDQGTNEKLF
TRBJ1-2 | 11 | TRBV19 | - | ASSIRTNYGYT
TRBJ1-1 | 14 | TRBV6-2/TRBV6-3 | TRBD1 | ASSYPHGQGATEAF